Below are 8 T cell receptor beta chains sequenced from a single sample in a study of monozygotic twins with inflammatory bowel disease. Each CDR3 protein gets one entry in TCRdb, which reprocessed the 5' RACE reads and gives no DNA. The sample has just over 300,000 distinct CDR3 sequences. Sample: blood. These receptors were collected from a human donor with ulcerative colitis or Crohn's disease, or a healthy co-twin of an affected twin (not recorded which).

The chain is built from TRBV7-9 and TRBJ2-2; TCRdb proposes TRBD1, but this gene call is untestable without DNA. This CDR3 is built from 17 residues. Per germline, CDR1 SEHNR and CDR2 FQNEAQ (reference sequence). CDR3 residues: CASSLVTVTANTGELFF.

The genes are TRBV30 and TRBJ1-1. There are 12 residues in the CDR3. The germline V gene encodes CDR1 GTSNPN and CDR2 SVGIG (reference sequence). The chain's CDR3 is CAWSVPDTKAFF.

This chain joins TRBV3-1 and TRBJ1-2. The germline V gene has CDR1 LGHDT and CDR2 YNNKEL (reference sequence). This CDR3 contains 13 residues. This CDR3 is CASSQDSNYGYTF.

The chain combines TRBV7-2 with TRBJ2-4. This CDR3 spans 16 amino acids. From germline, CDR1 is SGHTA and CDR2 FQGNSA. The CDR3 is CASSFRSILAKNIQYF.

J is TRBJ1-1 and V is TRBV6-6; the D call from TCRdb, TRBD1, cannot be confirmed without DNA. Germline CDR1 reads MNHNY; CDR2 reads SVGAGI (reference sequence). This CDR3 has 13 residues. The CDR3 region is CASSDPGIQEAFF.

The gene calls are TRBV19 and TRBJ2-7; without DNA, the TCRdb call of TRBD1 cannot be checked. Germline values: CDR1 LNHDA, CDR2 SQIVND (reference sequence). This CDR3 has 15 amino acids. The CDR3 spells CASSRRPGETYEQYF.

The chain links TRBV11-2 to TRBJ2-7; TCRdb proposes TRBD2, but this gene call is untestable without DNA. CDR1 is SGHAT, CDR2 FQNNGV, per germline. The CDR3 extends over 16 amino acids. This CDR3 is CASRPVSGRAAYEQYF.

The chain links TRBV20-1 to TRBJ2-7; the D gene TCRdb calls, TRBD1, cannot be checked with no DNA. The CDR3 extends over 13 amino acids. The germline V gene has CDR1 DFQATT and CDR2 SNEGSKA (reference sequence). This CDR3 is CSARRKSGGLQYF.